What follows is one T cell receptor (beta chain) and its context. Only in-frame clones appear in the TCRdb table, and some are missing; sequencing was by immunoSEQ multiplex PCR. Of approximately 230,000 clones in the sample, 65% to 90% are singletons; the top ten hold roughly 1.7%. This sample is drawn from a study of blood T cell repertoires in COVID-19. Overall study: The samples span acute and convalescent COVID-19 from the United States, Italy and Spain.

From germline, CDR1 is SQVTM and CDR2 ANQGSEA. The CDR3 runs to 15 residues. The V gene end was trimmed by 4 bases and the J gene end by 2 bases; junction bases not matched to a gene: 6. The rearrangement uses TRBV29-1 and TRBJ2-2, with TRBD2 identical over 8 bases. The sequencing sample was made of PBMCs or T cells enriched from blood (not recorded which). The TCR originated in a man aged 40-49 years who had recovered from COVID-19. This CDR3 reads CSVVGGRTNTGELFF. CDR3 in DNA: TGCAGCGTTGTAGGCGGGAGGACCAACACCGGGGAGCTGTTTTTT.